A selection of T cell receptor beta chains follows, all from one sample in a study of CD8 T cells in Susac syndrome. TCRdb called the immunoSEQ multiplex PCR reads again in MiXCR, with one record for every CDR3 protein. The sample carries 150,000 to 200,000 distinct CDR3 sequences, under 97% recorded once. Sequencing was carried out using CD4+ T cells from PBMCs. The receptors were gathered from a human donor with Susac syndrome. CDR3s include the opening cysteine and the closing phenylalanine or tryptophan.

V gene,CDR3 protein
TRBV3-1,CASSNTGTSGQETQYF
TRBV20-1,CSASQLAGGETQYF
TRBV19,CASSLPLAGGPSTGELFF
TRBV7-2,CASSFSLAGGSYEQYF
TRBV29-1,CSVGDRSRNEQFF
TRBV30,CAWSPSTGVNTEAFF
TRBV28,CASSFSGARGTQYF
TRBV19,CASTTGWNSNQPQHF
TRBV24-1,CATSDSTGTGDNEQFF
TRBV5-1,CASGFASSYEQYF
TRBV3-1,CASSHNHYPNTGELFF
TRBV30,CAWTAGVHQPQHF
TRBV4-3,CASSQEGVSLVGANVLTF
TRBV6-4,CASSDSDEKLFF
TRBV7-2,CASSSGQIYEQYF
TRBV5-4,CASSPGSRTDTQYF
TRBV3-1,CASSQYTGANVLTF
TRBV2,CASTSGGRTDTQYF
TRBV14,CASSQLGDPNYGYTF
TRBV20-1,CSATQSGTEAFF
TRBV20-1,CSAPGLAHNEQFF
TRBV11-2,CASSLSGQGANEQYF
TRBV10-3,CAISSGTGGGYEQYF
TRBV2,CASRETGAAIEQYF
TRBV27,CASSAWTGTNYGYTF
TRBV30,CAWSVGLITDTQYF
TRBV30,CAWEQGLSYEQYF
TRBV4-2,CASSQVRVDTQYF
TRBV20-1,CSASFSALNTEAFF
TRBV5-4,CASSLSGGAHQETQYF
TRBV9,CASSVGPVNYGYTF
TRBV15,CATSRGSGLEQFF
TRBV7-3,CASSTPRGTSGTDTQYF
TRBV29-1,CSVDLRGYTF
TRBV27,CASGLAGGTYEQYF
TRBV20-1,CSARDGTEAEKLFF
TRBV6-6,CASTNRQGPSPLHF
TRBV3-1,CASSPIYGSYEQYF
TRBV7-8,CASSLEGGIITDTQYF
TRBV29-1,CSVDTVAGGGEQFF
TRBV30,CAWSQGHYGYTF
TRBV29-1,CSVERQGGGNEQFF
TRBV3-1,CASSPATGGHEQYF
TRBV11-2,CASSLDQRGTDTQYF
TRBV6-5,CASTPGGGVTQYF
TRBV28,CASSLGAGEVQPQHF
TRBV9,CASSVGTGTAPRYEQYF
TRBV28,CASSRGQGRWNTIYF
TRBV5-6,CASSLGQGKYGYTF